This entry describes one T cell receptor (beta chain). This entry belongs to a study of shared T cell receptors in the human thymus. Germline V gene data show CDR1 as SGHVS and CDR2 as FQNEAQ. V shed 11 bases and J 1 base; nucleotides not matched to a gene: 14. This CDR3 has 16 amino acids. Libraries were prepared by immunoSEQ multiplex PCR; TCRdb keeps only in-frame clonotypes and omits some of them. The sample yields over 350,000 clones, approximately 95% seen once. The chain links TRBV7-8 to TRBJ2-4, with 7 bases identical to TRBD2. The sequenced sample consisted of thymocytes. This clonotype originated in a human donor. CDR3 sequence reads: CAGREADSGAKNIQYF. The CDR3 nucleotides are TGTGCCGGACGGGAGGCCGATTCGGGGGCCAAAAACATTCAGTACTTC.